This TCR beta chain was documented in a study of blood T cell repertoires in COVID-19 (dated by TCRdb to the early 2020s). In the study overall: The collaborator samples originated in the United States, Italy and Spain and spanned the acute and convalescent phases of COVID-19. The prospective study material was composed of cDNA or gDNA derived from T cells, B-cell-depleted T cells, or PBMCs. The dataset comprised deeply sampled blood TCRbeta repertoires from subjects exposed to, actively infected with, or recovered from COVID-19. The repertoires were released in a freely available public database intended as a resource for research on the immune response to SARS-CoV-2. The samples were drawn from two sources: the first 160 participants of the ongoing ImmuneRACE study, and approximately 1,300 subjects contributed by 6 global collaborators. Nearly every sample came with metadata listing a de-identified subject ID, COVID-19 status, age in years and sex. Where HLA class I and class II types were available, the types were taken from metadata supplied by the sample provider, not from assay-based typing. General study outcomes and caveats: How much clinical and demographic metadata was included differed by source and by participant, and the metadata was provided uncurated.

The germline V gene (reference sequence) gives CDR1 as LGHDT and CDR2 as YNNKEL. The CDR3 sequence holds 13 residues, the cysteine and phenylalanine included. The only DNA kept is the CDR3, 39 bases in frame from the first base. The germline V end is reduced by 10 bases and the J end by 5 bases; junction bases left unmatched: 9. TCRbeta CDR3 regions were amplified from genomic DNA by means of the immunoSEQ Assay, a bias-controlled multiplex PCR. As for how the authors treated the data: The number of nucleated cells in each sample was estimated by amplification of reference gene primers within the assay. Sequence reads were collapsed and filtered to measure the absolute abundance of every unique TCRbeta CDR3 rearrangement. For each sample, productive Simpson clonality was calculated by taking the square root of Simpson's diversity index across productive rearrangements. TCRdb obtained this table from immuneACCESS and retained in-frame rearrangements with V and J assigned. These tables miss some clones; where compared with another copy, unresolved V genes account for less than half of the shortfall, and the remainder is unexplained. The V and J calls and the clone size are those of that table, but D and trimming were determined from the DNA. This sample holds around 91,000 clones; 70% to 80% were observed only once. The ten largest account for roughly 18% of the sample.

Concerning this clone: It has no known antigen specificity. It has no much larger one-base neighbor in the sample; base qualities were not kept.

Each collaborating institution followed its own protocols to collect whole blood in K2EDTA tubes. For TCRbeta analysis, collaborators shipped samples in one of three forms: frozen whole blood, isolated PBMCs, or DNA extracted from either of those sample types. The receptor's source is an elderly woman with active or convalescent COVID-19. Specimen: peripheral blood. The rearrangement joined TRBV3-1 (or the pseudogene TRBV3-2) to TRBJ2-5; the central 8 bases match TRBD1. In nucleotides, the sequence is TGTGCCACCGCCGGGACAGGACGCGAGACCCAGTACTTC. It is translated as CATAGTGRETQYF.